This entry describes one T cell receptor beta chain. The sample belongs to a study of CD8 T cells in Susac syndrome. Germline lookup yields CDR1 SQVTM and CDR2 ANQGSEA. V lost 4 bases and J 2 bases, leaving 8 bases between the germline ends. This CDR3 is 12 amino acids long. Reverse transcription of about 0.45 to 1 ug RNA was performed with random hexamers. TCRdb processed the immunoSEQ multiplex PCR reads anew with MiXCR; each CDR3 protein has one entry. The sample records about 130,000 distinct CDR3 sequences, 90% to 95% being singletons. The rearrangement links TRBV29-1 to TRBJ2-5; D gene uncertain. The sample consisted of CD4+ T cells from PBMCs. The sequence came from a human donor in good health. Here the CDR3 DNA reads TGCAGCGTTGCACGGCAGCAAGAGACCCAGTACTTC. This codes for CSVARQQETQYF.